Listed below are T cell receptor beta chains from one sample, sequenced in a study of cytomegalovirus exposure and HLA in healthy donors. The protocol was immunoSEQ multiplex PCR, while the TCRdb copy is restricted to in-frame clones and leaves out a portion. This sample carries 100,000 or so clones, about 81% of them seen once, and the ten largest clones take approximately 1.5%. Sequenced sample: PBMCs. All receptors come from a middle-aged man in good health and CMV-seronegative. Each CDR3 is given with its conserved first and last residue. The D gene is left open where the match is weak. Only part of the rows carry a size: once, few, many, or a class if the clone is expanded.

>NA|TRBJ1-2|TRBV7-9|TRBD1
CASSFGTGEFGYTF
TGTGCCAGCAGCTTTGGCACAGGGGAGTTTGGCTACACCTTC
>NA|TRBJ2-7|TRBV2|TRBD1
CASSPGIKGAEQYF
TGTGCCAGCAGTCCGGGTATCAAGGGGGCCGAGCAGTACTTC
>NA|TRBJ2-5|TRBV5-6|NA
CASSLPGASQNQETQYF
TGTGCCAGCAGCTTGCCAGGGGCTAGCCAAAACCAAGAGACCCAGTACTTC
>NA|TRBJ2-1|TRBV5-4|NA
CASSLLGGWNNEQFF
TGTGCCAGCAGCTTGCTAGGGGGTTGGAACAATGAGCAGTTCTTC
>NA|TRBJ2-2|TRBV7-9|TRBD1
CSSTSQTDRDDGELFF
TGTTCCAGCACCTCGCAGACGGACAGGGATGACGGGGAGCTGTTTTTT
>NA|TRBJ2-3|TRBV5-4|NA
CASSLLRGGMKTSTDTQYF
TGTGCCAGCAGCTTGCTGCGGGGCGGCATGAAAACTAGCACAGATACGCAGTATTTT
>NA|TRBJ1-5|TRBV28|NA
CASSSSGEGGQPQHF
TGTGCCAGCAGTTCTTCTGGCGAAGGGGGTCAGCCCCAGCATTTT
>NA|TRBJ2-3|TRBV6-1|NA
CASRLQGIGTDTQYF
TGTGCCAGCAGGTTACAGGGTATTGGCACAGATACGCAGTATTTT
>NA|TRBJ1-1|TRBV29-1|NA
CSVVPRLNTEAFF
TGCAGCGTTGTACCCAGGCTGAACACTGAAGCTTTCTTT
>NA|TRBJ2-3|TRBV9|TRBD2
CASSLRLAADTQYF
TGTGCCAGCAGCCTTCGACTAGCGGCAGATACGCAGTATTTT
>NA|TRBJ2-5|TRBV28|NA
CASSLTAGQETQYF
TGTGCCAGCAGTTTAACGGCGGGGCAAGAGACCCAGTACTTC
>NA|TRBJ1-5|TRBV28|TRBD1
CASRSGQGMTLLQPQHF
TGTGCCAGCAGGTCTGGACAGGGGATGACCTTATTGCAGCCCCAGCATTTT
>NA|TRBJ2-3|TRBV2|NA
CASTVKDTQYF
TGTGCCAGCACGGTGAAAGATACGCAGTATTTT
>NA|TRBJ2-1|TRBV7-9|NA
CASSFVGGLSSSYNEQFF
TGTGCCAGCAGCTTCGTGGGGGGTCTCTCCAGCTCCTACAATGAGCAGTTCTTC
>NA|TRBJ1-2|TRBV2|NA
CASIGRVIYGYTF
TGTGCCAGCATTGGGAGGGTTATATATGGCTACACCTTC
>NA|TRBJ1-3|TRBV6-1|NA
CASSELDTIYF
TGTGCCAGCAGTGAATTAGACACCATATATTTT
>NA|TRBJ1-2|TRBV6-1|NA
CASSDSGGNGYTF
TGTGCCAGCAGTGATTCAGGAGGAAACGGCTACACCTTC
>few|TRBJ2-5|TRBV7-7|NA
CASSSASGITREETQYF
TGTGCCAGCAGCTCCGCCTCCGGGATAACCCGGGAAGAGACCCAGTACTTC
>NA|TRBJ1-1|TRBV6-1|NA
CASSDLASTEAFF
TGTGCCAGCAGTGACCTGGCAAGCACTGAAGCTTTCTTT
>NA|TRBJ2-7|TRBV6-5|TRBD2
CASSLSGGPYEQYF
TGTGCCAGCAGCCTTAGCGGGGGACCCTACGAGCAGTACTTC
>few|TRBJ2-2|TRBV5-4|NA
CASSSRTRRGELFF
TGTGCCAGCAGCTCACGCACTAGGCGAGGGGAGCTGTTTTTT
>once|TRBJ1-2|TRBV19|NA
CASHSGRGGYTF
TGTGCCAGCCACTCAGGAAGGGGGGGCTACACCTTC
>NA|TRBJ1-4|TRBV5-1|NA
CASRFTGTTNEKLFF
TGCGCCAGCAGGTTTACGGGGACAACTAATGAAAAACTGTTTTTT
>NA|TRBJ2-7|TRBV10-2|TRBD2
CASSASGAAYEQYF
TGCGCCAGCAGCGCTAGCGGGGCCGCCTACGAGCAGTACTTC
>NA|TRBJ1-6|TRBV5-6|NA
CASSTPGNSPLHF
TGTGCCAGCTCTACCCCGGGTAATTCACCCCTCCACTTT
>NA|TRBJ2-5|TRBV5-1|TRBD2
CASSPGLAGISAETQYF
TGCGCCAGCAGCCCGGGACTAGCGGGGATTTCGGCAGAGACCCAGTACTTC
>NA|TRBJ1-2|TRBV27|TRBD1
CASSLQGQGNYGYTF
TGTGCCAGCAGTTTACAAGGACAGGGGAACTATGGCTACACCTTC
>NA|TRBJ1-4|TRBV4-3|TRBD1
CASSLRGTGATNEKLFF
TGCGCCAGCAGCCTAAGAGGGACAGGGGCAACTAATGAAAAACTGTTTTTT
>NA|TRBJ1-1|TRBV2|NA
CASSRDKVNTEAFF
TGTGCCAGCAGTCGGGACAAAGTGAACACTGAAGCTTTCTTT
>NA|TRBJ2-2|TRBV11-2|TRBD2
CASSFWRGGYTGELFF
TGTGCCAGCAGCTTTTGGCGGGGGGGATACACCGGGGAGCTGTTTTTT
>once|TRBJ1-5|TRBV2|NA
CASAGREVQPQHF
TGTGCCAGTGCCGGGAGAGAGGTTCAGCCCCAGCATTTT
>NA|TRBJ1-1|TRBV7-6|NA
CASSLSNRNTEAFF
TGTGCCAGCAGCTTAAGTAACAGGAACACTGAAGCTTTCTTT
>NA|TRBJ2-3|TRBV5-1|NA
CASSEGADTQYF
TGCGCCAGCAGCGAGGGCGCAGATACGCAGTATTTT
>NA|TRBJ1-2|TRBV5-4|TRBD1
CASNLNTWTGGKGYTF
TGTGCCAGCAACTTGAATACGTGGACAGGGGGTAAGGGCTACACCTTC
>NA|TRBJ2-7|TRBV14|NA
CASSQAGYEQYF
TGTGCCAGCAGCCAAGCCGGCTACGAGCAGTACTTC
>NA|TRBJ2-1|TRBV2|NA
CASRNALSERNEQFF
TGTGCCAGCAGGAACGCTCTTTCGGAGAGGAATGAGCAGTTCTTC
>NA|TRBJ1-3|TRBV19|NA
CASRLSSGNTIYF
TGTGCCAGTCGACTTAGCTCTGGAAACACCATATATTTT
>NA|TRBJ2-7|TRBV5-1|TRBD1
CASSLGDRATGQYF
TGCGCCAGCAGCTTGGGTGACAGGGCGACGGGGCAGTACTTC
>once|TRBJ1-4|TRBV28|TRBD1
CASSLWGQGGEKLFF
TGTGCCAGCAGTTTATGGGGACAGGGAGGTGAAAAACTGTTTTTT
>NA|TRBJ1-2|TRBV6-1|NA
CASSPNGEGYTF
TGTGCCAGCAGCCCCAATGGAGAAGGCTACACCTTC
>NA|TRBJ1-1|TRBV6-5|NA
CASRQTGREAFF
TGTGCCAGCAGGCAAACAGGAAGAGAAGCTTTCTTT
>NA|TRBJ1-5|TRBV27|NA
CASSSREAEPQHF
TGTGCCAGCAGTTCAAGGGAGGCAGAGCCCCAGCATTTT
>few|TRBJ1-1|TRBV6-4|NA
CASRRTGSATEAFF
TGTGCCAGCAGGCGAACGGGATCGGCCACTGAAGCTTTCTTT
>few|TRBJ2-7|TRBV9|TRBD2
CASSSAGGYEQYF
TGTGCCAGCAGCTCCGCGGGGGGGTACGAGCAGTACTTC
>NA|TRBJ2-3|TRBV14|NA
CASSPLQTGATDTQYF
TGTGCCAGCAGCCCTCTTCAGACAGGAGCGACAGATACGCAGTATTTT
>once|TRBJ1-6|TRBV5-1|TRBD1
CASSRTGLNSPLHF
TGCGCCAGCAGCAGGACAGGGTTGAATTCACCCCTCCACTTT
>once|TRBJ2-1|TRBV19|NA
CASSIDAGFGYEQFF
TGTGCCAGTAGTATAGACGCGGGGTTTGGGTATGAGCAGTTCTTC
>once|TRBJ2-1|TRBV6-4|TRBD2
CASSHGGASNEQFF
TGTGCCAGCAGTCACGGGGGGGCTTCCAATGAGCAGTTCTTC
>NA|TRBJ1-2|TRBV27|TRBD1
CASRLRTGGDPNYGYTF
TGTGCCAGCAGGCTCCGGACAGGGGGCGACCCTAACTATGGCTACACCTTC
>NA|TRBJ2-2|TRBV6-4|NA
CASEQGWGTGELFF
TGTGCCAGCGAACAGGGCTGGGGCACCGGGGAGCTGTTTTTT
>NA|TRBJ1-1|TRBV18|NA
CASSLQSEAFF
TGTGCCAGCTCCCTACAGAGTGAAGCTTTCTTT
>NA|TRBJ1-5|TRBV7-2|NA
CASSLVRSNQPQHF
TGTGCCAGCAGCTTAGTGCGGAGCAATCAGCCCCAGCATTTT
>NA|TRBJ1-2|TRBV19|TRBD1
CASSQKTGANYGYTF
TGTGCCAGTAGTCAAAAGACAGGGGCAAACTATGGCTACACCTTC
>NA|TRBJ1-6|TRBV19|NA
CASKVAGQVNSPLHF
TGTGCCAGTAAAGTTGCGGGCCAGGTTAATTCACCCCTCCACTTT
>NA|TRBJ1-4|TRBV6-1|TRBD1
CASRPGQGPKLFF
TGTGCCAGCAGACCGGGACAGGGACCAAAACTGTTTTTT